Listed here are 22 T cell receptor beta chains from one sample, sequenced in a study of blood T cell repertoires in COVID-19. Profiled with immunoSEQ multiplex PCR; TCRdb holds only in-frame clones, not every one. The table records 170,000 or so clones, roughly 83% of them present only once. Sample: peripheral blood. These receptors were taken from a woman in her thirties or forties with COVID-19, enrolled during active disease.

This clone has just one count. CDR3 DNA sequence: TGTGCCAGCAGCCAAACTCCCAACTCTGGAAACACCATATATTTT. Its protein is CASSQTPNSGNTIYF. The gene calls are TRBV3-1 (or the pseudogene TRBV3-2) and TRBJ1-3; D gene uncertain. V gave up 2 bases and J gave up 0 bases, with 8 bases separating them. Germline CDR1 is LGHDT and CDR2 is YNNKEL (reference sequence). CDR3 length: 15 amino acids.

The rearrangement uses TRBV12-3 or TRBV12-4 and TRBJ1-5; D is unclear. This CDR3 contains 13 residues. V was shortened by 3 bases and J by 11 bases, with 14 bases between the two germline ends. As DNA, the CDR3 is TGTGCCAGCAGTTTGCCGCAGCAGGTATCCCAGCATTTT. Protein: CASSLPQQVSQHF.

This chain uses TRBV6-2 or TRBV6-3 with TRBJ1-1; D is ambiguous. The CDR3 is 12 residues long. Trimming left V 5 bases short and J 12 bases short, with 16 bases between. The germline V gene encodes CDR1 MNHEY and CDR2 SVGEGT. For the CDR3, the DNA is TGTGCCAGCAGTCCAACCTGGACTGAGACTTTCTTT. This gives the protein CASSPTWTETFF.

This clone turned up a few times. CDR3 in DNA: TGTGCCAGCAGTTCACTCATACGGTTCTACGAGCAGTACTTC. Protein sequence: CASSSLIRFYEQYF. This chain joins TRBV27 and TRBJ2-7; unclear D gene. CDR1 MNHEY and CDR2 SMNVEV come from the germline V gene (reference sequence). This CDR3 region has 14 residues. The V end lost 4 bases, the J end lost 3 bases, and 13 bases lay between the germline ends.

This chain uses TRBV6-5 with TRBJ1-5; no firm D call. Trimming removed 7 bases at V and 3 bases at J, with 16 bases between. Germline CDR1 MNHEY, CDR2 SVGAGI. The CDR3 is 15 amino acids. The DNA for the CDR3 is TGTGCCAGCACCTCAACGGGAGAGAACAATCAGCCCCAGCATTTT. It yields the protein CASTSTGENNQPQHF.

The CDR3 loop is CASTSLGSSNTEAFF. CDR3 DNA sequence: TGTGCCAGCACCTCCCTAGGCTCATCGAACACTGAAGCTTTCTTT. The rearrangement links TRBV6-5 to TRBJ1-1, with D hard to call. Trimming left V 7 bases short and J 1 base short, with 16 bases between. Germline V gene data show CDR1 as MNHEY and CDR2 as SVGAGI. This CDR3 region has 15 residues.

The chain has TRBV28 and TRBJ2-7, with a possible D match to TRBD1 (6 bases). V gave up 3 bases and J gave up 2 bases, with 11 bases separating them. This CDR3 has 14 amino acids. The germline gives CDR1 MDHEN, CDR2 SYDVKM. The CDR3 DNA reads TGTGCCAGCAGTTTTCGGACAGAGCCCTACGAGCAGTACTTC. It specifies CASSFRTEPYEQYF.

The chain combines TRBV19 with TRBJ1-4; D may be TRBD1 (5 bases). The length of the CDR3 is 15 residues. Looked up from germline, CDR1 is LNHDA and CDR2 is SQIVND (reference sequence). Deletions cut 7 bases from V and 0 bases from J, with 12 bases between. Here the CDR3 reads CASTEGAATNEKLFF. DNA of the CDR3: TGTGCCAGTACTGAAGGGGCCGCAACTAATGAAAAACTGTTTTTT.

V usage is TRBV19 and J usage is TRBJ1-2, with D perhaps TRBD1 (6 bases). This CDR3 has 13 amino acids. CDR1 and CDR2 from the germline V gene are LNHDA and SQIVND (reference sequence). The V and J ends lost 3 bases and 7 bases respectively, with 12 bases between them. The CDR3 region is CASSIRTERGYTF. For the CDR3, the DNA is TGTGCCAGTAGTATCCGGACAGAGCGTGGCTACACCTTC.

This sequence joins TRBV6-1 and TRBJ2-7; weak D call: TRBD1 (6 bases). The V gene's germline CDR1 is MNHNS and CDR2 SASEGT. V was pared by 7 bases and J by 4 bases, with 11 bases between. The CDR3 has 12 residues. In DNA, the CDR3 is TGTGCCAGCATACAGGGTGCGTACGAGCAGTACTTC. Protein product: CASIQGAYEQYF.

This clone was counted a single time. The chain couples TRBV28 to TRBJ2-1; D perhaps matches TRBD1 (6 bases). V lost 3 bases and J 3 bases, leaving 18 bases between the germline ends. Per germline, CDR1 MDHEN and CDR2 SYDVKM. This CDR3 is 17 amino acids long. CDR3 sequence: CASSFRTGYGGYNEQFF. The CDR3 DNA reads TGTGCCAGCAGTTTCAGAACAGGGTATGGGGGCTACAATGAGCAGTTCTTC.

The V and J genes are TRBV14 and TRBJ2-3, with D unclear. The CDR3 runs to 14 residues. Trimming took off 3 bases at V and 3 bases at J, with 10 bases between the two ends. Germline CDR1 SGHDN, CDR2 FVKESK. The DNA of the CDR3 is TGTGCCAGCAGCCATGTGTCGAGGACAGATACGCAGTATTTT. Translating gives CASSHVSRTDTQYF.

The J gene is TRBJ1-5, the V gene TRBV6-6; a weak D match, TRBD1 (5 bases). Per germline, CDR1 MNHNY and CDR2 SVGAGI (reference sequence). Trimming took 6 bases from V and 1 from J, leaving 7 bases between them. The CDR3 length is 13 residues. The DNA of the CDR3 is TGTGCCAGCAGCAGGGAAAGCAATCAGCCCCAGCATTTT. This translates into CASSRESNQPQHF.

The chain recombines TRBV6-5 with TRBJ1-2; unclear D gene. The CDR3 runs 13 residues. Trimming removed 3 bases at V and 7 bases at J, with 12 bases between. CDR1 is MNHEY and CDR2 is SVGAGI in the germline V gene. CDR3 protein: CASSYHYTGGYTF. As DNA, the CDR3 is TGTGCCAGCAGTTATCATTATACGGGTGGCTACACCTTC.

This chain joins TRBV6-5 and TRBJ2-7, with no clear D. Deletions cut 6 bases from V and 1 base from J, with 7 bases between. Germline CDR1 is MNHEY and CDR2 is SVGAGI. The CDR3 has 12 residues. CDR3 coding DNA: TGTGCCAGCAGCCCCCCGTCCTACGAGCAGTACTTC. It codes for CASSPPSYEQYF.

The V call is TRBV11-3, the J call TRBJ2-1; a possible D gene is TRBD1 (7 bases). The V end lost 5 bases, the J end lost 3 bases, and 11 bases lay between the germline ends. This CDR3 has 14 residues. Germline CDR1 is SGHNT and CDR2 is YENEEA. CDR3 DNA: TGTGCCAGCAGCCCAGGGGGGAGCTACAATGAGCAGTTCTTC. It encodes CASSPGGSYNEQFF.

This clone turned up a few times. This chain links TRBV10-2 with TRBJ1-5; the D gene is possibly TRBD1 (5 bases). V was trimmed by 5 bases and J by 2 bases, leaving 7 bases between them. CDR1 is WSHSY and CDR2 is SAAADI in the germline V gene. CDR3 length: 13 amino acids. The CDR3 is CASSTGGNQPQHF. The DNA of the CDR3 is TGCGCCAGCAGTACGGGGGGCAATCAGCCCCAGCATTTT.

Here the CDR3 DNA reads TGTGCCAGCAGCCCCATGGGCCTCGGGGACAATCAGCCCCAGCATTTT. Translated, it gives CASSPMGLGDNQPQHF. V and J are TRBV7-8 and TRBJ1-5; D unresolved. Germline CDR1 is SGHVS and CDR2 is FQNEAQ. This CDR3 contains 16 residues. Trimming cost V 5 bases and J 3 bases, with 17 bases left between them. Combining the CDR3 with reference TRBV7-8 and TRBJ1-5 gives the whole variable domain GAGVSQSPRYKVAKRGQDVALRCDPISGHVSLFWYQQALGQGPEFLTYFQNEAQLDKSGLPSDRFFAERPEGSVSTLKIQRTQQEDSAVYLCASSPMGLGDNQPQHFGDGTRLSIL.

This chain connects TRBV27 to TRBJ1-2; D is unresolved. From germline, CDR1 is MNHEY and CDR2 SMNVEV (reference sequence). The CDR3 contains 13 residues. V lost 3 bases and J 5 bases, leaving 10 bases between the germline ends. The CDR3 nucleotides are TGTGCCAGCAGTTTGGAGGGCATTTATGGCTACACCTTC. Translating it yields CASSLEGIYGYTF.

This sequence joins TRBV6-1 and TRBJ1-3, with 8 bases matching TRBD1. Germline lookup yields CDR1 MNHNS and CDR2 SASEGT. The V gene end was trimmed by 1 base and the J gene end by 4 bases; junction bases not matched to a gene: 6. The CDR3 spans 16 residues. The CDR3 sequence: CASSEVDRAVGNTIYF. The CDR3 bases are TGTGCCAGCAGTGAAGTGGACAGGGCGGTCGGAAACACCATATATTTT.

The rearrangement links TRBV3-1 (or the pseudogene TRBV3-2) to TRBJ2-3; TRBD2 is a possible D gene (5 bases). The germline V gene has CDR1 LGHDT and CDR2 YNNKEL (reference sequence). This CDR3 contains 15 residues. The ends were cut back, 0 bases at V and 1 base at J, with 8 bases in the middle. Here the CDR3 reads CASSQDLGGTDTQYF. The DNA of the CDR3 is TGTGCCAGCAGCCAAGATTTGGGAGGCACAGATACGCAGTATTTT.

The rearrangement uses TRBV20-1 and TRBJ1-5; D gene uncertain. The V end was cut by 3 bases, the J end by 4 bases, with 22 bases between. Germline V gene lookup returns CDR1 DFQATT and CDR2 SNEGSKA (reference sequence). This CDR3 is 17 amino acids long. CDR3 amino acids: CSASSFGLARPNQPQHF. The CDR3 DNA sequence: TGCAGTGCTAGTAGTTTCGGGCTAGCCAGGCCGAATCAGCCCCAGCATTTT.